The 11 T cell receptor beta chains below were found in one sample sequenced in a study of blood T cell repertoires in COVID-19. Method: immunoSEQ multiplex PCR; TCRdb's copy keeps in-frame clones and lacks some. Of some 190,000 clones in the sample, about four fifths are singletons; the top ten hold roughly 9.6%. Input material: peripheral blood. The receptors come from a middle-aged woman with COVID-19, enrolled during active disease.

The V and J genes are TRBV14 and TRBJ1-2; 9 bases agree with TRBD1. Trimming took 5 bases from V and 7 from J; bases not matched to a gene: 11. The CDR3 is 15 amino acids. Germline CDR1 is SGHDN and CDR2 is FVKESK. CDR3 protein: CASSKIQQGASGYTF. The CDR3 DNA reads TGTGCCAGCAGCAAGATACAACAGGGGGCTAGTGGCTACACCTTC.

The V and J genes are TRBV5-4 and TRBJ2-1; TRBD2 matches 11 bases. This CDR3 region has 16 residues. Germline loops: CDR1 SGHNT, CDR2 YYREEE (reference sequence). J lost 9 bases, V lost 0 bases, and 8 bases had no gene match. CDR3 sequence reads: CASSLGASSGRLEQFF. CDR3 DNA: TGTGCCAGCAGCTTGGGTGCGTCTAGCGGGAGGCTTGAGCAGTTCTTC.

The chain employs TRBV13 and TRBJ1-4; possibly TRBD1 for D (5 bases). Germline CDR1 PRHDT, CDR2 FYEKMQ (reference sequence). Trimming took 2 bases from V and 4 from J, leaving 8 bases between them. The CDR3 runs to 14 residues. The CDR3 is CASSLRTSNEKLFF. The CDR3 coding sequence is TGTGCCAGCAGCTTACGGACAAGTAATGAAAAACTGTTTTTT.

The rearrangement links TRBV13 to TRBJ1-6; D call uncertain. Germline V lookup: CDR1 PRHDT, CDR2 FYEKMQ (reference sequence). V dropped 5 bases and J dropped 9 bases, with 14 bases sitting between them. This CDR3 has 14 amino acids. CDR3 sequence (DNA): TGTGCCAGCAGCCCTAGGTCTGAGCGTTCACCCCTCCACTTT. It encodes CASSPRSERSPLHF.

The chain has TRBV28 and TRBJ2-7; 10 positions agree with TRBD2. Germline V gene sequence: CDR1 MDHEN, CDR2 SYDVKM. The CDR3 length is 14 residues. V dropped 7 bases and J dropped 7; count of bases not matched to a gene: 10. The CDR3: CASKRPGLAREQYF. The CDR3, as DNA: TGTGCCAGCAAGAGGCCGGGACTAGCGCGGGAGCAGTACTTC.

This CDR3 reads CASSLVAGVQGELFF. The CDR3 bases are TGTGCCAGCAGCTTGGTAGCGGGAGTTCAGGGGGAGCTGTTTTTT. The chain joins TRBV5-4 to TRBJ2-2, with 9 bases that match TRBD2. This CDR3 is 15 amino acids long. Germline-derived CDR1 and CDR2 are SGHNT and YYREEE (reference sequence). V lost 0 bases, J lost 8 bases, and 5 bases stayed unmatched.

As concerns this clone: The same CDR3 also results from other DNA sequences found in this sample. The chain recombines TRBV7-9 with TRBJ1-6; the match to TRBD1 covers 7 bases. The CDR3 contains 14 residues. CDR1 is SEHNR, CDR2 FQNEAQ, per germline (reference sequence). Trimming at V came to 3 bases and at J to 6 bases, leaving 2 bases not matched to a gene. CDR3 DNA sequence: TGTGCCAGCAGCTTGGGACAGCCTAATTCACCCCTCCACTTT. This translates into CASSLGQPNSPLHF.

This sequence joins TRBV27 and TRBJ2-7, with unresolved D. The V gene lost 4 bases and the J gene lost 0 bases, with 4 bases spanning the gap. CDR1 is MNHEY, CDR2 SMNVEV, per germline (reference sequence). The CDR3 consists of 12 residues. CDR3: CASSSNSYEQYF. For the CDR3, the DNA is TGTGCCAGCAGTTCCAACTCCTACGAGCAGTACTTC.

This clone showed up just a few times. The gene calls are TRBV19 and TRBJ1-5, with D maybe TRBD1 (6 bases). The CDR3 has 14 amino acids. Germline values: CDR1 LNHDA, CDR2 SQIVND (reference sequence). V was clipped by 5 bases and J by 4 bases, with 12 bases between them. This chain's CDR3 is CASSFQGSNQPQHF. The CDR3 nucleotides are TGTGCCAGTAGTTTTCAGGGGTCAAATCAGCCCCAGCATTTT.

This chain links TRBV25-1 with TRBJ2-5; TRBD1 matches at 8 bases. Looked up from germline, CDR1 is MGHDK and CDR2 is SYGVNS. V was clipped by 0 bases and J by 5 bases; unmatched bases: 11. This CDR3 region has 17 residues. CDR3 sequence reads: CASSEYGRGLLIETQYF. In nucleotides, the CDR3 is TGTGCCAGCAGTGAATATGGCAGGGGGCTACTAATCGAGACCCAGTACTTC.

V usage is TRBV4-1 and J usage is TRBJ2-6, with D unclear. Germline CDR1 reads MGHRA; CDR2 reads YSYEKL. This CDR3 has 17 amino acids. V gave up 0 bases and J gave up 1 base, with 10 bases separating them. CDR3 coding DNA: TGCGCCAGCAGCCAAGATCCTGTCCTGTCTGGGGCCAACGTCCTGACTTTC. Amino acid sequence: CASSQDPVLSGANVLTF.